The clone carrying this T cell receptor (beta chain) was seen repeatedly, ten times or more. The antigen is not known. The sample originates from a study of CD8 T cells in ankylosing spondylitis. Study-wide points: Researchers reportedly found disease-linked clones significantly enriched in matched ankylosing spondylitis synovial fluid. Disease-linked clones, CD8+, were relatively rare in peripheral blood. There was a TCR beta motif, made of fewer than 10 highly homologous variants, that appeared characteristic of ankylosing spondylitis blood. Earlier studies detected some motif variants in reactive arthritis synovial fluid and blood.

Each TCR beta library was made by quantitative 5'-RACE that incorporated molecular barcodes. MiXCR, applied by TCRdb to the 5' RACE reads, yields one record per CDR3 protein. Among around 490,000 distinct CDR3 sequences listed, over 4% were seen once. V lost 1 base to trimming and J lost 4 bases, with 23 bases between them. This CDR3 is built from 18 residues. CDR1 and CDR2 from the germline V gene are SGDLS and YYNGEE. The chain has TRBV9 and TRBJ1-2; D might be TRBD1 (6 bases). The sequenced material came from blood, either unsorted or a sorted T cell fraction (not recorded which). This clonotype originated in a male donor with ankylosing spondylitis. The CDR3 region is CASSVHRDITVTLYGYTF. CDR3 nucleotide sequence: TGTGCCAGCAGCGTACACCGGGACATCACGGTCACCCTCTATGGCTACACCTTC. The full variable domain, with the rest looked up from reference TRBV9 and TRBJ1-2, is DSGVTQTPKHLITATGQRVTLRCSPRSGDLSVYWYQQSLDQGLQFLIQYYNGEERAKGNILERFSAQQFPDLHSELNLSSLELGDSALYFCASSVHRDITVTLYGYTFGSGTRLTVV.